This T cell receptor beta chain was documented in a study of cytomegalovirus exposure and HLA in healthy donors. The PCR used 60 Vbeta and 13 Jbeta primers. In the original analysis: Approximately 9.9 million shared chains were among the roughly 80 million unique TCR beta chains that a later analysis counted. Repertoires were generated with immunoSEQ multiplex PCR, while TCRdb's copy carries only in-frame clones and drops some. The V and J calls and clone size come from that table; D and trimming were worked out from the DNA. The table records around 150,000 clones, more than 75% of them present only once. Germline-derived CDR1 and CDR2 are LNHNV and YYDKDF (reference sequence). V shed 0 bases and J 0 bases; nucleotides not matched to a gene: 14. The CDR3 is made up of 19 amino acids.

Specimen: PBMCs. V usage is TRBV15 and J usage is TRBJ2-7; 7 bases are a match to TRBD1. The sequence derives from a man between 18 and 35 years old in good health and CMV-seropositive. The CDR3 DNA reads TGTGCCACCAGCAGAGATGCCCGGACAGGACAGGCGAACTCCTACGAGCAGTACTTC. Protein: CATSRDARTGQANSYEQYF.